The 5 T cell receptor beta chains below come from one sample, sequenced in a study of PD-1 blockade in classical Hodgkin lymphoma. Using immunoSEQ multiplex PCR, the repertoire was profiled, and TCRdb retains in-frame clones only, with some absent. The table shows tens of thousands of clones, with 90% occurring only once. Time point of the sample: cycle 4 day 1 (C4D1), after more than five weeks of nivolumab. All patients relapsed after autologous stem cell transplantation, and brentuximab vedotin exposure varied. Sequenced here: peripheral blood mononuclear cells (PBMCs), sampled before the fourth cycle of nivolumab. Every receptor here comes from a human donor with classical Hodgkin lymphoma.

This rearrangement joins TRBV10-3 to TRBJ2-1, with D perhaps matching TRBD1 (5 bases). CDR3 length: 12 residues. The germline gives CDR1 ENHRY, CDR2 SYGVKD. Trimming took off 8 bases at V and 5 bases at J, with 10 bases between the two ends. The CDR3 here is CAIADTNNEQFF. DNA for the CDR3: TGTGCCATCGCGGACACGAACAATGAGCAGTTCTTC.

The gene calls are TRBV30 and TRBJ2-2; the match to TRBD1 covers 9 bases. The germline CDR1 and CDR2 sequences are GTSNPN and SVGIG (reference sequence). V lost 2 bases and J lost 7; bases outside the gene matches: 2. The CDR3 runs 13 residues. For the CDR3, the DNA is TGTGCCTGGAGTACAGGGGGCCACGGGGAGCTGTTTTTT. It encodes CAWSTGGHGELFF.

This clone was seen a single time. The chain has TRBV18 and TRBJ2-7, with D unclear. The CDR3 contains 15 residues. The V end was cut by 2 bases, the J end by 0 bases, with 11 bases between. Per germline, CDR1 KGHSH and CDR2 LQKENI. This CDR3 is CASSPRAPSSYEQYF. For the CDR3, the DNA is TGTGCCAGCTCACCAAGGGCACCGAGCTCCTACGAGCAGTACTTC.

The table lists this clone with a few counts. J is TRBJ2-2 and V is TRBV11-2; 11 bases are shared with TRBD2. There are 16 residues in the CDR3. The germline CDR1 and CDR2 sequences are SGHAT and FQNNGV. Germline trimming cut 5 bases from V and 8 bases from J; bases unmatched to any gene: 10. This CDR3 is CASSTLAGGPPGELFF. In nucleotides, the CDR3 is TGTGCCAGCAGCACATTAGCGGGGGGGCCCCCAGGGGAGCTGTTTTTT.

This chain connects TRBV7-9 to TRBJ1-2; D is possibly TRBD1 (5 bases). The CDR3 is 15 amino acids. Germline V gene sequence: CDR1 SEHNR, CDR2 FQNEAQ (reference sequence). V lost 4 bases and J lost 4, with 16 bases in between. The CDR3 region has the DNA TGTGCCAGCAGCTACGGGACCATCTTAGGCTATGGCTACACCTTC. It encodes CASSYGTILGYGYTF.